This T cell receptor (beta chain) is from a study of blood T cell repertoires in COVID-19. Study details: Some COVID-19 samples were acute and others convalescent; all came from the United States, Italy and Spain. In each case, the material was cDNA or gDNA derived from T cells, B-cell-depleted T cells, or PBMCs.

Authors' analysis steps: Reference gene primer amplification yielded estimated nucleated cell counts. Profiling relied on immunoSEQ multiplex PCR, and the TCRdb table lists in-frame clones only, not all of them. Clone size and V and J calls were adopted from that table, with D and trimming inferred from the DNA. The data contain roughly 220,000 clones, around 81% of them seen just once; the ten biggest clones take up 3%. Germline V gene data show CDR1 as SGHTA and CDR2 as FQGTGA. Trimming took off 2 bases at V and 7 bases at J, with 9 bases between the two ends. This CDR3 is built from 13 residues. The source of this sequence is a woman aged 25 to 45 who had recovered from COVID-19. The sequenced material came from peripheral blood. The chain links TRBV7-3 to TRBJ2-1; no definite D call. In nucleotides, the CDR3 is TGTGCCAGCAGCTTAGACTCCAATAATGAGCAGTTCTTC. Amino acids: CASSLDSNNEQFF.